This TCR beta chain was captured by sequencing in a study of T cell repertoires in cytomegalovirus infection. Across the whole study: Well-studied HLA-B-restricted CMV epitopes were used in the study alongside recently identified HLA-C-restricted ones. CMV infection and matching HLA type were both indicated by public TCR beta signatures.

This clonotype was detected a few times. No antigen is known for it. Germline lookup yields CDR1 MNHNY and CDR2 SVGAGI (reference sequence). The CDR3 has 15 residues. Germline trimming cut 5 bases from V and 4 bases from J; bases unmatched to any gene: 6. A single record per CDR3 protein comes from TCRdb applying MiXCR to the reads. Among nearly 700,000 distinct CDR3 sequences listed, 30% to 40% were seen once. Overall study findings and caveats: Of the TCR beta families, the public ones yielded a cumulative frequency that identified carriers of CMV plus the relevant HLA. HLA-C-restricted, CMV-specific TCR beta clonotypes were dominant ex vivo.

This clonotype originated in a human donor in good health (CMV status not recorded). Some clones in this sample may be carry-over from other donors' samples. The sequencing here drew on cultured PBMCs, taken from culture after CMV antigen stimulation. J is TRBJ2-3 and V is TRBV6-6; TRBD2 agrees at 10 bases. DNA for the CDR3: TGTGCCAGCAGTCCCCTAGCGGGAGTAGCAGATACGCAGTATTTT. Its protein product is CASSPLAGVADTQYF.